This T cell receptor beta chain was captured in a study of blood T cell repertoires in COVID-19. Study context: Material from acute and convalescent COVID-19 was sourced from the United States, Italy and Spain. Sources were T cells, B-cell-depleted T cells, or PBMCs; the material itself was cDNA or gDNA.

In the original processing: The assay estimated nucleated cells by amplifying reference gene primers. The method was immunoSEQ multiplex PCR; TCRdb's version includes in-frame clones alone and lacks a portion of them. V and J calls and clone size are those listed in that table; D and trimming were worked out from the DNA. Here the sample spans 70,000 to 85,000 clones, around 90% being singletons. Trimming took 7 bases from V and 11 from J, leaving 14 bases between them. Germline-derived CDR1 and CDR2 are MNHEY and SVGAGI. This CDR3 region has 11 residues. The source of this sequence is a woman aged 45 to 65 with active or convalescent COVID-19. The rearrangement joins TRBV6-5 to TRBJ1-1; D unclear. Sequenced: peripheral blood. The CDR3: CASKNSVVAFF. The DNA for the CDR3 is TGTGCCAGCAAAAATTCGGTGGTTGCTTTCTTT.